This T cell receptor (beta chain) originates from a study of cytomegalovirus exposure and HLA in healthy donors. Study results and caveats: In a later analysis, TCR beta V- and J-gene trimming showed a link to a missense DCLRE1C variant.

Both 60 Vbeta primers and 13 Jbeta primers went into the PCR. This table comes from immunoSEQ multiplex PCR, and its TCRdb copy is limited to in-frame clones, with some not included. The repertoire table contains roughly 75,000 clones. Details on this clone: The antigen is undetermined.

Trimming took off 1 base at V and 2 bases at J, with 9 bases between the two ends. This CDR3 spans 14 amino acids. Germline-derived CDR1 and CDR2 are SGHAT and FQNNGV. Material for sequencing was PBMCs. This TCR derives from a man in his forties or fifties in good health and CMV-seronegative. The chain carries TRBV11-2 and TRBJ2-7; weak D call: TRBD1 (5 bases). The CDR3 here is CASSLARAPYEQYF. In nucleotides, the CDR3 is TGTGCCAGCAGCTTAGCCAGGGCTCCCTACGAGCAGTACTTC. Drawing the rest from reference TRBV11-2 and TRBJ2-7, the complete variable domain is EAGVAQSPRYKIIEKRQSVAFWCNPISGHATLYWYQQILGQGPKLLIQFQNNGVVDDSQLPKDRFSAERLKGVDSTLKIQPAKLEDSAVYLCASSLARAPYEQYFGPGTRLTVT.